The TCR beta chain described here comes from a study of cytomegalovirus exposure and HLA in healthy donors. Study-level results: TCR sequences were mostly rare, though some public TCRs occurred in many donors. According to a subsequent analysis, TCR clusters from the first cohort were inclined to appear together in the 120 validation repertoires.

The assay was immunoSEQ multiplex PCR, and TCRdb's table has in-frame clones only and misses some. The sample includes about 160,000 clones, around 96% of them seen just once. In the case of this clone: The antigen is undetermined. A read error may produce the germline difference seen at one junction end.

Germline values: CDR1 DFQATT, CDR2 SNEGSKA (reference sequence). This CDR3 has 11 residues. This receptor was obtained from a woman between 18 and 29 years old in good health and CMV-seronegative. The sample consisted of PBMCs. The chain couples TRBV20-1 to TRBJ2-7, with 8 bases lining up with TRBD1. The CDR3 is CSASDRDRPLF. The CDR3 DNA reads TGCAGTGCTAGTGACCGGGACAGGCCCCTCTTC.